The clone carrying this T cell receptor (beta chain) was counted many times. The target antigen is unknown. The observed sequence ends 3 residues before the CDR3 terminus, with the missing tail filled in from the germline J gene. CVID subjects were 15 or so female and about 29 male, aged roughly 9 to 64. Donors gave roughly 5 to 9 ml heparinized peripheral whole blood. These data originate in a study of T cell clonality in common variable immunodeficiency. Study-wide findings and caveats: Reportedly, TCR beta sequences from common variable immunodeficiency showed fewer deletions and N-nucleotide insertions. CVID subjects showed higher TCRbeta clonality than healthy controls.

Trimming cost V 3 bases and J 6 bases, with 15 bases left between them. This CDR3 has 14 residues. In germline, CDR1 is LNHDA, CDR2 SQIVND (reference sequence). TCRdb's copy holds only in-frame clones and misses some; the assay was immunoSEQ multiplex PCR. Sampling found roughly 29,000 clones, none seen once. Material for sequencing was peripheral blood mononuclear cells. The TCR was taken from a human donor with common variable immunodeficiency. The chain carries TRBV19 and TRBJ2-7; no firm D call. The sequenced CDR3 bases are TGTGCCAGTAGTATCGGGTTAATCTCGAGCGAG. Its translation: CASSIGLISSE. The whole CDR3 is CASSIGLISSEQYF. Combining the CDR3 with reference TRBV19 and TRBJ2-7 gives the whole variable domain DGGITQSPKYLFRKEGQNVTLSCEQNLNHDAMYWYRQDPGQGLRLIYYSQIVNDFQKGDIAEGYSVSREKKESFPLTVTSAQKNPTAFYLCASSIGLISSEQYFGPGTRLTVT.